The source of this T cell receptor beta chain is a study of blood T cell repertoires in COVID-19. Across the study: Sites in the United States, Italy and Spain provided acute and convalescent COVID-19 samples. From T cells, B-cell-depleted T cells, or PBMCs came the material, which was cDNA or gDNA.

Source study methods: Amplification with reference gene primers provided the estimates of nucleated cell counts. Clones were sequenced by immunoSEQ multiplex PCR, and TCRdb holds only the in-frame ones, with some missing. That table supplies the V and J calls and clone size; D and trimming were determined from the DNA. The sample yields about 220,000 clones, about 83% seen once. The CDR3 runs to 15 residues. V lost 2 bases and J 3 bases, leaving 15 bases between the germline ends. Germline V gives CDR1 SGHNT, CDR2 YYREEE (reference sequence). The sample taken for sequencing was peripheral blood. The chain has TRBV5-4 and TRBJ2-7; the D is unclear. The sequence derives from a woman in her fifties or sixties with acute or convalescent COVID-19. The CDR3 DNA is TGTGCCAGCAGCTTTTCGCAGCCTGGCGGCTACGAGCAGTACTTC. Translating it yields CASSFSQPGGYEQYF.